This TCR beta chain comes out of a study of blood T cell repertoires in COVID-19. Study-level information: Acute and convalescent COVID-19 specimens originated in the United States, Italy and Spain. Nucleic acid was either cDNA or gDNA, and it came from T cells, B-cell-depleted T cells, or PBMCs.

In the original workflow: Nucleated cell number was recorded as an estimate derived from reference gene primer amplification. TCRdb's copy holds only in-frame clones and misses some; the assay was immunoSEQ multiplex PCR. The V and J calls and clone size were taken over from that table, and D and trimming were inferred from the DNA. The table records 250,000 to 300,000 clones, around 90% of them present only once. Trimming took 4 bases from V and 2 from J; bases not matched to a gene: 20. The CDR3 sequence is 21 residues long. CDR1 and CDR2 (germline): LNHDA, SQIVND (reference sequence). The genes are TRBV19 and TRBJ1-5; 10 bases map to TRBD1. Source material: peripheral blood. The source of this sequence is a young woman with acute or convalescent COVID-19. CDR3 nucleotide sequence: TGTGCCAGTAGTAAGGGTTTGGGACAGGGGACCTCCTATATGGGCAATCAGCCCCAGCATTTT. The encoded protein is CASSKGLGQGTSYMGNQPQHF.